The clone carrying this T cell receptor beta chain occurred a few times. The data derive from a study of blood T cells in healthy people across ages. A second PCR, run for about 7 to 11 cycles, used a sample-barcoded 5' primer plus a J-beta primer mix. TCRdb reprocessed the 5' RACE reads via MiXCR and lists one record per CDR3 protein. The data contain some 940,000 distinct CDR3 sequences, around 29% of them singletons. These sequences were also reported in another study, on T cells of mothers and their children. As that study records: Biologically related mothers and children overlapped slightly more than unrelated pairs, a non-significant difference.

This receptor was obtained from a woman aged 40 to 50 in good health. The sample taken for sequencing was blood.

CDR3 sequence (DNA): TGTGCCAGCAGCCCGGGGAGAAGGGTGGGAGATACGCAGTATTTT. Translating gives CASSPGRRVGDTQYF. The chain has TRBV7-9 and TRBJ2-3, with D possibly TRBD2 on 5 matching bases. The CDR3 has 15 residues. Trimming stripped 5 bases from V and 5 bases from J, with 17 bases between. Germline CDR1 and CDR2: SEHNR and FQNEAQ (reference sequence).